What follows is one TCR beta chain and its context. This record comes from a study of CD8+ T cells in alopecia areata. Study-wide context: Treatment comprised oral tofacitinib, 5 to 10 mg twice daily, in treated patients. Patients remained on tofacitinib for 6 to 18 months and then went 6 months without it.

Deletions cut 5 bases from V and 7 bases from J, with 21 bases between. The length of the CDR3 is 15 residues. The V gene's germline CDR1 is SGDLS and CDR2 YYNGEE. Patients with alopecia areata provided lesional scalp punch biopsies as well as peripheral blood. A FACSAria was used to sort CD4+ and CD8+ T cells. These cells came from PBMCs. As the sequencing template, cDNA was produced by extracting RNA and reverse transcribing it. Method: immunoSEQ multiplex PCR; TCRdb's copy keeps in-frame clones and lacks some. The table shows some 210,000 clones, with roughly 57% occurring only once. The receptor's source is a human donor with alopecia areata. This material consisted of CD4+ T cells sorted from blood, taken at week 0. The J gene is TRBJ2-5, the V gene TRBV9; possible D gene TRBD2, 6 bases. The CDR3 is CASRAGGGAGGTQYF. CDR3 bases: TGTGCCAGCAGAGCTGGAGGAGGGGCAGGCGGGACCCAGTACTTC.